Listed here is a single T cell receptor beta chain. Germline values: CDR1 SEHNR, CDR2 FQNEAQ (reference sequence). V dropped 4 bases and J dropped 4; count of bases not matched to a gene: 8. The CDR3 runs 15 residues. The data were obtained in a study of blood T cell repertoires in COVID-19. Study-level information: The United States, Italy and Spain provided the acute and convalescent COVID-19 samples.

Clones were read by immunoSEQ multiplex PCR, and TCRdb kept only the in-frame ones, dropping some. The top ten hold roughly 0.86% of the sample, which has 350,000 to 400,000 clones, roughly nine tenths seen once. Sequenced: PBMCs or T cells enriched from blood (not recorded which). The clonotype comes from a woman aged 40 to 49 who had been exposed to COVID-19. The genes are TRBV7-9 and TRBJ1-1, with 8 nucleotides matching TRBD1. The CDR3 bases are TGTGCCAGCAGCTCAAAATCCGACAGGGGCACTGAAGCTTTCTTT. This gives the protein CASSSKSDRGTEAFF.